These 18 T cell receptor beta chains were all obtained from the same sample, sequenced in a study of EBV T-cell therapy then PD-1 blockade in nasopharyngeal carcinoma. Antigens for these TCRs are unknown. Measured with immunoSEQ multiplex PCR; TCRdb has only the in-frame clones, and not every one. The profile covers under 20,000 clones, with 84% appearing a single time and roughly 30% taken by the ten largest. Specified treatment: AdE1-LMPpoly-expanded autologous EBV-specific T-cell therapy followed by anti-PD-1 nivolumab. This sample comprised CD8+ T cells from blood, obtained at day 33 from a patient whose treatment included autologous EBV-specific T cells and nivolumab. The receptor source for this set is a man in his forties or fifties with nasopharyngeal carcinoma.

This clone was detected only a few times. V and J are TRBV7-8 and TRBJ1-5; D is undetermined. The CDR3 length is 15 residues. V was clipped by 1 base and J by 0 bases, with 7 bases between them. From germline, CDR1 is SGHVS and CDR2 FQNEAQ. The chain's CDR3 is CASSLDENSNQPQHF. The CDR3 nucleotides read TGTGCCAGCAGCTTAGATGAAAATAGCAATCAGCCCCAGCATTTT.

The chain couples TRBV5-1 to TRBJ2-1; D is possibly TRBD1 (6 bases). This CDR3 spans 15 amino acids. CDR1 is SGHRS, CDR2 YFSETQ, per germline. Trimming removed 2 bases at V and 0 bases at J, with 9 bases between. CDR3 DNA sequence: TGCGCCAGCAGCTTAAGACAGGACTCCTACAATGAGCAGTTCTTC. This translates into CASSLRQDSYNEQFF.

V and J are TRBV7-6 and TRBJ2-7; D remains ambiguous. Germline lookup yields CDR1 SGHVS and CDR2 FNYEAQ. This CDR3 is built from 13 residues. The ends were cut back, 0 bases at V and 7 bases at J, with 10 bases in the middle. The CDR3 region is CASSLARRDEQYF. DNA for the CDR3: TGTGCCAGCAGCTTAGCTCGTAGGGATGAGCAGTACTTC.

V usage is TRBV7-6 and J usage is TRBJ2-1, with a possible D match to TRBD2 (5 bases). The CDR3 extends over 13 amino acids. V was pared by 8 bases and J by 4 bases, with 12 bases between. Per germline, CDR1 SGHVS and CDR2 FNYEAQ. The CDR3: CASGEGGYNEQFF. The DNA of the CDR3 is TGTGCCAGCGGCGAAGGAGGTTACAATGAGCAGTTCTTC.

The chain uses TRBV5-4 and TRBJ1-1; D is perhaps TRBD1 (6 bases). CDR1 is SGHNT and CDR2 is YYREEE in the germline V gene (reference sequence). V dropped 1 base and J dropped 5 bases, with 12 bases sitting between them. The CDR3 totals 14 residues. The CDR3 protein is CASSLRGAGTEAFF. In DNA, the CDR3 is TGTGCCAGCAGCTTGCGGGGGGCGGGGACTGAAGCTTTCTTT.

This chain joins TRBV20-1 and TRBJ2-7; no firm D call. CDR3 length: 11 amino acids. Per the germline V gene, CDR1 is DFQATT and CDR2 is SNEGSKA (reference sequence). The V and J ends lost 4 bases and 2 bases respectively, with 6 bases between them. In DNA, the CDR3 is TGCAGTGCTATTTCTACCTACGAGCAGTACTTC. Translation: CSAISTYEQYF.

The rearrangement joins TRBV7-9 to TRBJ2-7; tentative D call: TRBD1 (6 bases). Trimming took off 5 bases at V and 5 bases at J, with 10 bases between the two ends. The CDR3 contains 12 residues. CDR1 SEHNR and CDR2 FQNEAQ come from the germline V gene (reference sequence). The CDR3, as DNA: TGTGCCAGCAGCCCATCAGGGGACGAGCAGTACTTC. It specifies CASSPSGDEQYF.

This chain links TRBV6-5 with TRBJ1-2; a weak D match, TRBD1 (5 bases). V was pared by 6 bases and J by 4 bases, with 15 bases between. The CDR3 is 14 residues long. CDR1 MNHEY and CDR2 SVGAGI come from the germline V gene. As DNA, the CDR3 is TGTGCCAGCAGGGGGGGTGGGAGTATCTATGGCTACACCTTC. Translating gives CASRGGGSIYGYTF.

This chain joins TRBV5-1 and TRBJ2-7; 7 nucleotides align to TRBD1. This CDR3 comprises 15 residues. Trimming at V came to 0 bases and at J to 2 bases, leaving 5 bases not matched to a gene. CDR1 is SGHRS and CDR2 is YFSETQ in the germline V gene. This CDR3 reads CASSLETGVPYEQYF. Here the CDR3 DNA reads TGCGCCAGCAGCTTGGAAACAGGGGTTCCCTACGAGCAGTACTTC.

This chain uses TRBV15 with TRBJ2-6, with D possibly being TRBD1 (6 bases). The CDR3 spans 15 residues. V was cut by 5 bases and J by 1 base, with 9 bases left in between. Germline values: CDR1 LNHNV, CDR2 YYDKDF (reference sequence). For the CDR3, the DNA is TGTGCCACCAGCCAGGACAGTTCTGGGGCCAACGTCCTGACTTTC. Its translation is CATSQDSSGANVLTF.

The chain uses TRBV7-2 and TRBJ2-3; TRBD2 aligns across 8 bases. Germline trimming cut 3 bases from V and 0 bases from J; bases unmatched to any gene: 5. The CDR3 contains 16 residues. Germline assignment: CDR1 SGHTA and CDR2 FQGNSA. The CDR3 region has the DNA TGTGCCAGCAGCTTTTTCGGGGGGGTTAGCACAGATACGCAGTATTTT. Protein: CASSFFGGVSTDTQYF. The full variable domain, rest sourced from reference TRBV7-2 and TRBJ2-3, is GAGVSQSPSNKVTEKGKDVELRCDPISGHTALYWYRQSLGQGLEFLIYFQGNSAPDKSGLPSDRFSAERTGGSVSTLTIQRTQQEDSAVYLCASSFFGGVSTDTQYFGPGTRLTVL.

The V and J genes are TRBV6-5 and TRBJ1-1; D is possibly TRBD1 (5 bases). The CDR3 consists of 12 residues. The germline V and J ends were trimmed by 6 bases and 6 bases, with 11 bases remaining between them. CDR1 is MNHEY, CDR2 SVGAGI, per germline. CDR3 region: CASSRGDPEAFF. DNA for the CDR3: TGTGCCAGCAGCCGAGGGGATCCTGAAGCTTTCTTT.

The genes are TRBV7-8 and TRBJ2-1, with a possible D match to TRBD1 (6 bases). Trimming left V 1 base short and J 7 bases short, with 11 bases between. The CDR3 has 14 amino acids. CDR1 and CDR2 from the germline V gene are SGHVS and FQNEAQ. The CDR3, as DNA: TGTGCCAGCAGCTTAGATGGGGGCTGGAATGAGCAGTTCTTC. It translates to CASSLDGGWNEQFF.

J is TRBJ1-1 and V is TRBV5-6, with a possible D match to TRBD1 (5 bases). Deletions cut 0 bases from V and 1 base from J, with 13 bases between. CDR1 SGHDT and CDR2 YYEEEE come from the germline V gene. The CDR3 is 16 residues long. The CDR3 coding sequence is TGTGCCAGCAGCTTGGACGGGGCCACAGGGAACACTGAAGCTTTCTTT. Its translation is CASSLDGATGNTEAFF.

The gene calls are TRBV23-1 and TRBJ1-6, with D maybe TRBD1 (6 bases). TRBV23-1 is noted as an ORF with a role that remains uncertain. This CDR3 spans 16 amino acids. Trimming shortened V by 10 bases and J by 2 bases, and 18 bases separated the two germline ends. The CDR3 sequence: CATLRGGAPYNSPLHF. The CDR3 region has the DNA TGCGCCACCCTGAGGGGGGGGGCCCCCTATAATTCACCCCTCCACTTT.

V and J are TRBV7-6 and TRBJ2-3, with D possibly called TRBD1 or TRBD2 (5 bases each). The V gene lost 5 bases and the J gene lost 8 bases, with 14 bases spanning the gap. CDR1 is SGHVS, CDR2 FNYEAQ, per germline. This CDR3 region has 13 residues. In DNA form, the CDR3 reads TGTGCCAGCAGCCAGGGACCCTCGGCTACGCAGTATTTT. This gives the protein CASSQGPSATQYF. Complete variable domain (other parts from reference TRBV7-6 and TRBJ2-3): GAGVSQSPRYKVTKRGQDVALRCDPISGHVSLYWYRQALGQGPEFLTYFNYEAQQDKSGLPNDRFSAERPEGSISTLTIQRTEQRDSAMYRCASSQGPSATQYFGPGTRLTVL.

The chain couples TRBV5-6 to TRBJ1-6; no firm D call. The CDR3 is made up of 14 amino acids. Germline CDR1 SGHDT, CDR2 YYEEEE. Trimming took off 2 bases at V and 7 bases at J, with 10 bases between the two ends. CDR3 sequence reads: CASSFRVGNSPLHF. DNA for the CDR3: TGTGCCAGCAGCTTTAGGGTGGGGAATTCACCCCTCCACTTT. Supplemented by reference TRBV5-6 and TRBJ1-6, the full variable domain reads DAGVTQSPTHLIKTRGQQVTLRCSPKSGHDTVSWYQQALGQGPQFIFQYYEEEERQRGNFPDRFSGHQFPNYSSELNVNALLLGDSALYLCASSFRVGNSPLHFGNGTRLTVT.

The CDR3 DNA reads as TGTGCCAGTAGTACCCCGCCGCAGCCCCAGCATTTT. Its protein product is CASSTPPQPQHF. The chain recombines TRBV19 with TRBJ1-5; D is uncertain. The CDR3 runs to 12 residues. Germline loops: CDR1 LNHDA, CDR2 SQIVND (reference sequence). The V gene lost 4 bases and the J gene lost 7 bases, with 8 bases spanning the gap.